This TCR beta chain was profiled in a study of technical replicates of blood from a few donors. The germline gives CDR1 SGHVS, CDR2 FQNEAQ. This CDR3 has 12 residues. V was shortened by 5 bases and J by 6 bases, with 10 bases between the two germline ends. This clone has just one count. Produced via immunoSEQ multiplex PCR; TCRdb's table is partial and in-frame only. The profile shows more than 55,000 clones, 92% of them singletons. The sample consisted of T cells isolated from PBMCs. The genes are TRBV7-8 and TRBJ1-1; D might be TRBD1 (5 bases). The clonotype was recovered from a human donor in good health. This CDR3 reads CASSRGGAEAFF. The CDR3 DNA reads as TGTGCCAGCAGCCGCGGGGGGGCTGAAGCTTTCTTT. The variable domain in full, with the rest retrieved from reference TRBV7-8 and TRBJ1-1, is GAGVSQSPRYKVAKRGQDVALRCDPISGHVSLFWYQQALGQGPEFLTYFQNEAQLDKSGLPSDRFFAERPEGSVSTLKIQRTQQEDSAVYLCASSRGGAEAFFGQGTRLTVV.